This is a list of T cell receptor beta chains from one sample in a study of T cells in Graves' hyperthyroidism and ophthalmopathy. TCRdb re-analysed the multiplex PCR reads in MiXCR, keeping a single row per CDR3 protein. Among 95,000 to 110,000 distinct CDR3 sequences listed, 16% were seen once. Source material: blood. The receptors stem from a woman in her fifties or sixties with Graves' hyperthyroidism. Each CDR3 is given with its conserved first and last residue. Each record gives: J gene, D gene, clone size, V gene, CDR3 DNA, CDR3 protein. The D gene is left open where the match is weak. Clone size is given for some rows only: seen once, a few or many times, or a class if the clone is expanded.

>TRBJ1-5|TRBD1|-|TRBV3-1
TGTGCCAGCAGCCAAGCCGGGACAGACAATCAGCCCCAGCATTTT
CASSQAGTDNQPQHF
>TRBJ2-1|TRBD2|few|TRBV14
TGTGCCAGCAGCCAGACTAGCGGGAGGGCGGATGAGCAGTTCTTC
CASSQTSGRADEQFF
>TRBJ1-4|-|many|TRBV7-9
TGTGCCAGCTCCAGGAAGGCTAATGAAAAACTGTTTTTT
CASSRKANEKLFF
>TRBJ1-5|-|-|TRBV18
TGTGCCAGCTCACTCAGTGCGGGGAATCAGCCCCAGCATTTT
CASSLSAGNQPQHF
>TRBJ2-1|-|many|TRBV11-1
TGTGCCAGCAGCCCGACGACTCTTGTTGAGCAGTTCTTC
CASSPTTLVEQFF
>TRBJ2-1|TRBD2|many|TRBV20-1
TGCAGTGCTAGGACCGTACTAGCGGGAAGCTACAATGAGCAGTTCTTC
CSARTVLAGSYNEQFF
>TRBJ2-1|TRBD1|many|TRBV4-2
TGTGCCAGCAGCCAAGCCACGGTAGAGGGGGCCCACAATGAGCAGTTCTTC
CASSQATVEGAHNEQFF
>TRBJ1-2|TRBD1|-|TRBV30
TGTGCCTGGAGCCGGACAGGGGAATATGGCTACACCTTC
CAWSRTGEYGYTF
>TRBJ2-1|TRBD2|-|TRBV11-2
TGTGCCAGCAGCCTCGGACTAGCGGGAGAAGTGGACAATGAGCAGTTCTTC
CASSLGLAGEVDNEQFF
>TRBJ2-7|-|many|TRBV4-2
TGTGCCAGCAGCCAAGAGGGCACCGGGGCCGAGCAGTACTTC
CASSQEGTGAEQYF
>TRBJ2-1|TRBD1|many|TRBV4-1
TGCGCCAGCAGCCAAGTTGACGCTGGACAGGGTCACTCCGTTAAACAACGTGAGCAGTTCTTC
CASSQVDAGQGHSVKQREQFF
>TRBJ2-3|-|-|TRBV10-3
TGTGCCATCAGTGCCCCGGGAAGGACAGATACGCAGTATTTT
CAISAPGRTDTQYF
>TRBJ1-1|TRBD1|-|TRBV20-1
TGCAGTGCTTCACAGGGGATGAACACTGAAGCTTTCTTT
CSASQGMNTEAFF
>TRBJ1-1|-|many|TRBV29-1
TGCAGCGTCAAACACGGGAACACTGAAGCTTTCTTT
CSVKHGNTEAFF
>TRBJ2-1|-|many|TRBV18
TGTGCCAGCTCACCACTAACACGGATATCCTACAATGAGCAGTTCTTC
CASSPLTRISYNEQFF
>TRBJ1-1|-|many|TRBV20-1
TGCAGTGCTAGAGATATCGCCATAGGGTTGAACACTGAAGCTTTCTTT
CSARDIAIGLNTEAFF
>TRBJ1-1|-|many|TRBV6-1
TGTGCCAGCAGATCCGGGACGCAGAACACTGAAGCTTTCTTT
CASRSGTQNTEAFF
>TRBJ1-5|-|-|TRBV28
TGTGCCAGCAGTATCATAACGGGATATCAGCCCCAGCATTTT
CASSIITGYQPQHF
>TRBJ2-1|TRBD2|many|TRBV18
TGTGCCAGCTCACCCGCGGGGCGGGAGGGCCGAGGTGAGCAGTTCTTC
CASSPAGREGRGEQFF
>TRBJ2-3|TRBD2|-|TRBV29-1
TGCAGCGTTGAAGAAGGACTAGCGGGAGTTGTAGATACGCAGTATTTT
CSVEEGLAGVVDTQYF
>TRBJ2-1|TRBD2|-|TRBV11-2
TGTGCCAGCAGCTCGGGGGTACTAGCGGGGGACAACAATGAGCAGTTCTTC
CASSSGVLAGDNNEQFF
>TRBJ1-4|TRBD1|-|TRBV5-5
TGTGCCAGCAGCGTATCAGGGGGCAGCCGGATTCCAACTAATGAAAAACTGTTTTTT
CASSVSGGSRIPTNEKLFF
>TRBJ2-5|TRBD2|many|TRBV11-2
TGTGCCAGCAGCCCCGTACGGCTAGCGGGAGTGGAGACCCAGTACTTC
CASSPVRLAGVETQYF
>TRBJ2-7|-|few|TRBV7-9
TGTGCCAGCAGGCGGACAGAATCCTACGAGCAGTACTTC
CASRRTESYEQYF
>TRBJ2-3|-|-|TRBV9
TGTGCCAGCAGCGTAGCTACGGGTGTCACAGATACGCAGTATTTT
CASSVATGVTDTQYF
>TRBJ1-5|-|many|TRBV19
TGTGCCAGTTCTCCGGGTTACAATCAGCCCCAGCATTTT
CASSPGYNQPQHF
>TRBJ1-1|-|many|TRBV30
TGTGCCTGGAGTGACGACTACACTGAAGCTTTCTTT
CAWSDDYTEAFF
>TRBJ1-5|-|many|TRBV19
TGTGCCTTAGGGGACGGGTACAATCAGCCCCAGCATTTT
CALGDGYNQPQHF
>TRBJ1-2|TRBD1|many|TRBV18
TGTGCCAGCTCAGCCGACAGACAGGGGGGCTATGGCTACACCTTC
CASSADRQGGYGYTF
>TRBJ2-7|TRBD2|-|TRBV27
TGTGCCAGCAGTTTACTGGGGACTAGTGGATCGCCAGAGCAGTACTTC
CASSLLGTSGSPEQYF
>TRBJ2-7|TRBD1|-|TRBV5-1
TGCGCCAGCCAACCGACAGGGGGAACCTACGAGCAGTACTTC
CASQPTGGTYEQYF
>TRBJ2-6|-|many|TRBV7-9
TGTGCCAGCAGCTTAGGGGGGTCGCCCTCTGGGGCCAACGTCCTGACTTTC
CASSLGGSPSGANVLTF
>TRBJ2-1|-|many|TRBV7-9
TGTGCCAGCAGCTTATCGGGGCCCAACAATGAGCAGTTCTTC
CASSLSGPNNEQFF
>TRBJ1-4|-|many|TRBV20-1
TGCAGTGCCGGAGAGGACAGCACTAATGAAAAACTGTTTTTT
CSAGEDSTNEKLFF
>TRBJ1-2|TRBD1|many|TRBV5-1
TGCGCCAGCAGCTTCCTCACAGGGGAGGATGGCTACACCTTC
CASSFLTGEDGYTF
>TRBJ2-6|-|many|TRBV3-1
TGTGCCAGCAGCTCCGGCCTCTCTGGGGCCAACGTCCTGACTTTC
CASSSGLSGANVLTF
>TRBJ2-7|-|-|TRBV3-1
TGTGCCAGCAGCCATCTGGTTGGGACCGAGCAGTACTTC
CASSHLVGTEQYF
>TRBJ2-1|TRBD2|few|TRBV27
TGTGCCAGCAGTTTAGAGGGACTAGCGGCGTACAATGAGCAGTTCTTC
CASSLEGLAAYNEQFF
>TRBJ1-2|TRBD1|few|TRBV29-1
TGCAGCTTAGGACAGGGAGCTAACTATGGCTACACCTTC
CSLGQGANYGYTF
>TRBJ2-7|TRBD1|-|TRBV7-9
TGTGCCAGCAGCTTATCGGGGACAGAGTTTTACGAGCAGTACTTC
CASSLSGTEFYEQYF
>TRBJ1-1|TRBD1|many|TRBV6-1
TGTGCCAGCAGTTTCAACAGGGGAGGGTCTACTGAAGCTTTCTTT
CASSFNRGGSTEAFF
>TRBJ2-5|TRBD2|many|TRBV19
TGTGCCAGTAGTCTTTCTGACCAAGGACTAGCGGGAGGGGAGACCCAGTACTTC
CASSLSDQGLAGGETQYF
>TRBJ1-6|-|many|TRBV5-1
TGCGCCAGCAGCTTGGTTGGACAGCAGACTTCACCCCTCCACTTT
CASSLVGQQTSPLHF
>TRBJ2-3|TRBD2|-|TRBV11-2
TGTGCCAGCAGCTCCGATCGACTAGCGGGAGCTATGCAGTATTTT
CASSSDRLAGAMQYF